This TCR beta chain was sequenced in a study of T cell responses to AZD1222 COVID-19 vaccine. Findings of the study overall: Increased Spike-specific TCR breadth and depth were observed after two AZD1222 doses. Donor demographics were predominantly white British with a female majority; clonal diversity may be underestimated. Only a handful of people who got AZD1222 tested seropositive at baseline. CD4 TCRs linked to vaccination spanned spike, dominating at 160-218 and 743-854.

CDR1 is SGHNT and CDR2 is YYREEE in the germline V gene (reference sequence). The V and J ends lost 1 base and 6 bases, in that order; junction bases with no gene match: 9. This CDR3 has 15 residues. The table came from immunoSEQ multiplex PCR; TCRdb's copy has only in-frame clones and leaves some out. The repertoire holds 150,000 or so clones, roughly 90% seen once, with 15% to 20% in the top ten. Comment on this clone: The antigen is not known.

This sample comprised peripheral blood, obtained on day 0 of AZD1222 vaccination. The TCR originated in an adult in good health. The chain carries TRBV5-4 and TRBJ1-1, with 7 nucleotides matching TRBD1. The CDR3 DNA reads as TGTGCCAGCAGCTTGTATACAGGGGTCATAGCTGAAGCTTTCTTT. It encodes CASSLYTGVIAEAFF.